Below, 27 T cell receptor beta chains from the same sample are listed, as sequenced in a study of blood T cell repertoires in COVID-19. Only in-frame clones appear in the TCRdb table, and some are missing; sequencing was by immunoSEQ multiplex PCR. The sample holds about 480,000 clones; approximately 90% are singletons and the top ten take 1.5% to 2%. Material: PBMCs or T cells enriched from blood (not recorded which). These receptors all come from a woman aged 40 to 50 who had recovered from COVID-19.

The rearrangement uses TRBV18 and TRBJ2-1; D is uncertain. The germline CDR1 and CDR2 sequences are KGHSH and LQKENI. The CDR3 contains 14 residues. Trimming pared 6 bases from V and 4 bases from J, leaving 13 bases between. CDR3: CASSRTVLYNEQFF. CDR3 coding DNA: TGTGCCAGCTCCCGTACGGTCCTATACAATGAGCAGTTCTTC.

This chain uses TRBV28 with TRBJ2-1, with 7 bases that match TRBD2. Germline CDR1 MDHEN, CDR2 SYDVKM. V lost 6 bases to trimming and J lost 8 bases; unmatched junction nucleotides: 10. The CDR3 consists of 14 residues. DNA for the CDR3: TGTGCCAGCAGCCCCGTGACTAGCCTGGATGAGCAGTTCTTC. It translates to CASSPVTSLDEQFF.

V is TRBV3-1 (or the pseudogene TRBV3-2) and J is TRBJ2-3; 10 bases are a match to TRBD1. Unmatched junction bases numbered 12, after V lost 3 bases and J lost 6 bases. Germline assignment: CDR1 LGHDT and CDR2 YNNKEL (reference sequence). The CDR3 has 17 residues. In DNA, the CDR3 is TGTGCCAGCAGCCACACCACCGGGACAGGGGTAGGGGATACGCAGTATTTT. This sequence encodes CASSHTTGTGVGDTQYF.

J is TRBJ1-2 and V is TRBV6-4, with 8 nucleotides matching TRBD1. CDR3 size: 14 residues. Germline assignment: CDR1 MRHNA and CDR2 SNTAGT. Trimming at V came to 4 bases and at J to 4 bases, leaving 5 bases not matched to a gene. DNA of the CDR3: TGTGCCAGCAGTGGACAGGGGAGCCCCTATGGCTACACCTTC. Encoded protein: CASSGQGSPYGYTF.

The chain has TRBV2 and TRBJ1-6; 9 positions match TRBD1. Germline CDR1 reads SNHLY; CDR2 reads FYNNEI. The CDR3 sequence is 15 residues long. The V and J ends lost 4 bases and 10 bases, in that order; junction bases with no gene match: 8. In DNA form, the CDR3 reads TGTGCCAGCAGTGGGCCGGGACAGGGTGACTCACCCCTCCACTTT. Encoded protein: CASSGPGQGDSPLHF.

The V gene is TRBV11-3, the J gene TRBJ2-1; D is perhaps TRBD2 (6 bases). Trimming cost V 0 bases and J 2 bases, with 11 bases left between them. This CDR3 is built from 16 residues. Germline V gene data show CDR1 as SGHNT and CDR2 as YENEEA. This CDR3 is CASSLDGTSTYNEQFF. The CDR3 DNA reads TGTGCCAGCAGCTTAGACGGGACTTCCACCTACAATGAGCAGTTCTTC.

The genes are TRBV7-8 and TRBJ2-1; 7 bases are shared with TRBD1. V was clipped by 4 bases and J by 5 bases; unmatched bases: 8. The CDR3 totals 15 residues. Germline CDR1 is SGHVS and CDR2 is FQNEAQ. CDR3 sequence: CASSSQGEPNNEQFF. CDR3 nucleotides: TGTGCCAGCAGCTCCCAGGGGGAGCCAAACAATGAGCAGTTCTTC.

The genes are TRBV15 and TRBJ1-3; D is possibly TRBD1 (6 bases). Germline CDR1 reads LNHNV; CDR2 reads YYDKDF (reference sequence). V lost 2 bases and J lost 4, with 18 bases in between. This CDR3 has 17 residues. The CDR3 loop is CATSRMAATGPGNTIYF. The CDR3 DNA reads TGTGCCACCAGCAGAATGGCGGCTACAGGGCCGGGAAACACCATATATTTT.

This chain joins TRBV30 and TRBJ1-2; the match to TRBD1 covers 11 bases. With V trimmed by 3 bases and J by 4 bases, 7 bases remained unmatched. Germline V CDR1 and CDR2: GTSNPN, SVGIG (reference sequence). This CDR3 spans 15 amino acids. The CDR3 sequence: CAWSGGTGGIYGYTF. The CDR3 DNA follows: TGTGCCTGGAGCGGAGGGACAGGGGGGATCTATGGCTACACCTTC.

The chain couples TRBV18 to TRBJ2-3; 14 positions match TRBD2. This CDR3 is built from 19 residues. CDR1 and CDR2 (germline): KGHSH, LQKENI. After removal of 3 bases from V and 0 bases from J, the junction contained 8 bases not matched to a gene. The CDR3 spells CASSPPLGLAGASTDTQYF. The DNA for the CDR3 is TGTGCCAGCTCACCGCCGCTGGGACTAGCGGGAGCTAGCACAGATACGCAGTATTTT.

This sequence joins TRBV18 and TRBJ1-5, with TRBD1 identical over 10 bases. The J segment lost 6 bases and the V segment lost 5 bases, leaving 7 bases of the junction unmatched. This CDR3 comprises 15 residues. CDR1 is KGHSH and CDR2 is LQKENI in the germline V gene. CDR3 loop: CASSLRQGAGQPQHF. CDR3 nucleotide sequence: TGTGCCAGCTCATTAAGACAGGGGGCAGGTCAGCCCCAGCATTTT.

The chain is built from TRBV19 and TRBJ1-2, with 10 bases identical to TRBD1. Trimming removed 7 bases from V and 9 bases from J; junction bases left unmatched: 11. This CDR3 has 14 amino acids. CDR1 and CDR2 from the germline V gene are LNHDA and SQIVND (reference sequence). DNA for the CDR3: TGTGCCAGTACCCGAGGACAGGGGGATCGGCGCTACACCTTC. This gives the protein CASTRGQGDRRYTF.

This clone has a single count. V and J are TRBV5-1 and TRBJ1-3, with 9 bases lining up with TRBD1. V dropped 4 bases and J dropped 11; count of bases not matched to a gene: 10. The CDR3 contains 14 residues. Germline loops: CDR1 SGHRS, CDR2 YFSETQ. The CDR3 spells CASSPDRGFGAIYF. In DNA, the CDR3 is TGCGCCAGCAGCCCGGACAGGGGTTTTGGCGCCATATATTTT.

The chain couples TRBV24-1 to TRBJ2-5; TRBD1 is a possible D gene (6 bases). Trimming took off 7 bases at V and 4 bases at J, with 15 bases between the two ends. The CDR3 length is 14 residues. In germline, CDR1 is KGHDR, CDR2 SFDVKD. Written as DNA, the CDR3 is TGTGCCACCAGCCATACAGGGATCCCAGAGACCCAGTACTTC. Protein sequence: CATSHTGIPETQYF.

The chain employs TRBV5-8 and TRBJ2-5; 10 nucleotides match TRBD2. Trimming took 0 bases from V and 2 from J; bases not matched to a gene: 1. Germline values: CDR1 SGHTS, CDR2 YDEGEE. The CDR3 sequence is 15 residues long. The CDR3 coding sequence is TGTGCCAGCAGCTTGGGGACTAGCGGACAAGAGACCCAGTACTTC. Translation gives CASSLGTSGQETQYF.

V is TRBV1 and J is TRBJ2-7; the table assigns TRBD1, which was not confirmed against the DNA. TRBV1 is described as a pseudogene. This CDR3 is built from 12 residues. The CDR3 region is CTRRDSLYEQYF. CDR3 nucleotides: TGCACCAGGCGGGACAGCCTCTACGAGCAGTACTTC.

This clone appeared a single time. The chain joins TRBV7-2 to TRBJ2-4, with D possibly being TRBD2 (6 bases). Deletions cut 4 bases from V and 6 bases from J, with 22 bases between. Germline V gene data show CDR1 as SGHTA and CDR2 as FQGNSA. The CDR3 consists of 17 residues. CDR3 sequence: CASSWWEDGTGRNIQYF. CDR3 in DNA: TGTGCCAGCAGCTGGTGGGAGGACGGCACGGGAAGAAACATTCAGTACTTC.

The chain carries TRBV4-3 and TRBJ2-3; D unclear. CDR3 size: 14 residues. CDR1 is LGHNA and CDR2 is YSLEER in the germline V gene. Between the trimmed V and J ends, which lost 0 bases and 3 bases, there was a span of 7 bases. The chain's CDR3 is CASSQELATDTQYF. The DNA of the CDR3 is TGCGCCAGCAGCCAAGAATTGGCTACAGATACGCAGTATTTT.

The rearrangement uses TRBV7-9 and TRBJ2-7, with 9 bases matching TRBD2. V was clipped by 3 bases and J by 8 bases; unmatched bases: 5. The CDR3 runs to 13 residues. The germline gives CDR1 SEHNR, CDR2 FQNEAQ (reference sequence). The CDR3 spells CASSLATSGKQYF. The DNA of the CDR3 is TGTGCCAGCAGCTTGGCGACTAGCGGCAAGCAGTACTTC.

This chain uses TRBV6-2 or TRBV6-3 with TRBJ1-2; 7 bases are shared with TRBD1. V lost 6 bases to trimming and J lost 4 bases; unmatched junction nucleotides: 11. Germline CDR1 and CDR2: MNHEY and SVGEGT. This CDR3 comprises 15 residues. In DNA, the CDR3 is TGTGCCAGCAGCCTTCTCCGGGACAGCACCTATGGCTACACCTTC. Protein product: CASSLLRDSTYGYTF.

J is TRBJ2-7 and V is TRBV5-6; D perhaps matches TRBD2 (6 bases). Between the trimmed V and J ends, which lost 5 bases and 6 bases, there was a span of 18 bases. CDR1 is SGHDT, CDR2 YYEEEE, per germline. The CDR3 covers 14 residues. The CDR3 DNA is TGTGCCAGCAGTTCCACCCCGGGGGTCCCCGAGCAGTACTTC. Translation: CASSSTPGVPEQYF.

The chain combines TRBV11-3 with TRBJ1-2, with a tentative D call TRBD1 (5 bases). The V gene's germline CDR1 is SGHNT and CDR2 YENEEA. CDR3 length: 13 amino acids. Trimming removed 5 bases from V and 5 bases from J, with 12 bases in between. CDR3 sequence (DNA): TGTGCCAGCAGCCTCGCGGGGCGTTATGGCTACACCTTC. This translates into CASSLAGRYGYTF.

This chain joins TRBV10-2 and TRBJ1-1; maybe TRBD1 (5 bases). Germline CDR1 WSHSY, CDR2 SAAADI. The CDR3 has 13 residues. Trimming left V 9 bases short and J 4 bases short, with 15 bases between. In DNA, the CDR3 is TGCGCCAGTGGGGGACTCCCGGGCACTGAAGCTTTCTTT. This translates into CASGGLPGTEAFF.

This chain uses TRBV27 with TRBJ2-1; 11 positions agree with TRBD2. CDR1 and CDR2 from the germline V gene are MNHEY and SMNVEV (reference sequence). The CDR3 has 16 amino acids. With 2 bases clipped from V and 3 bases from J, the junction kept 3 bases outside the gene matches. DNA of the CDR3: TGTGCCAGCAGTTTACGAGGGACTAGCGGCTACAATGAGCAGTTCTTC. It codes for CASSLRGTSGYNEQFF.

The genes are TRBV24-1 and TRBJ1-2; 8 nucleotides agree with TRBD1. Germline V gene data show CDR1 as KGHDR and CDR2 as SFDVKD. With 5 bases clipped from V and 6 bases from J, the junction kept 4 bases outside the gene matches. This CDR3 has 13 residues. CDR3 coding DNA: TGTGCCACCAGTGCGACAGGGGTGGATGGCTACACCTTC. This encodes CATSATGVDGYTF.

The chain is built from TRBV6-2 or TRBV6-3 and TRBJ2-3, with D possibly being TRBD1 (6 bases). This CDR3 is built from 14 residues. Germline CDR1 reads MNHEY; CDR2 reads SVGEGT. Trimming took 1 base from V and 3 from J, leaving 8 bases between them. As DNA, the CDR3 is TGTGCCAGCAGTTACTACAGGGAGACAGATACGCAGTATTTT. Translated, it gives CASSYYRETDTQYF.

This clone was found once. The rearrangement links TRBV30 to TRBJ1-5; perhaps TRBD1 as D (5 bases). The V end lost 5 bases, the J end lost 3 bases, and 11 bases lay between the germline ends. Germline lookup yields CDR1 GTSNPN and CDR2 SVGIG (reference sequence). This CDR3 has 13 amino acids. CDR3 in DNA: TGTGCCTGGGGTAGACAGCCCAATCAGCCCCAGCATTTT. Protein product: CAWGRQPNQPQHF.